What follows is one T cell receptor (beta chain) and its context. The antigen is not known. Other DNA sequences from this sample encode an identical CDR3 as well. This record comes from a study of beta chain features in type 1 diabetes. General study results and limits: In comparison with healthy donors, patients had naive, central memory and Treg TCRB repertoires that appeared more similar. Whatever favoring of shorter templates PCR might show would apply equally to patients and controls. Sequencing used cDNA, and cells with high TCR expression could therefore be over-represented.

Sorting based on CD45RO/CCR7/CD25/CD127/CD95/CD27 separated CD4+ naive, central memory, regulatory and stem cell-like memory cells. Trimming pared 0 bases from V and 0 bases from J, leaving 10 bases between. The CDR3 is 16 amino acids. Germline V CDR1 and CDR2: SGDLS, YYNGEE. Sequenced material consisted of expressed TCRB transcripts (all of the isolated RNA was reverse transcribed). Libraries were prepared by immunoSEQ multiplex PCR; TCRdb keeps only in-frame clonotypes and omits some of them. The sample holds 860,000 or so clones, 17% seen once. Input material: naive CD4+ T cells from blood. This TCR derives from a woman under 30 in good health. The chain carries TRBV9 and TRBJ2-1; D is tentatively TRBD1 or TRBD2 (5 bases each). The CDR3 nucleotides read TGTGCCAGCAGCGTAGGTTCAGGGAGCTCCTACAATGAGCAGTTCTTC. Translation: CASSVGSGSSYNEQFF.